This T cell receptor beta chain comes out of a study of cytomegalovirus exposure and HLA in healthy donors. Findings of the study overall: In a later analysis, specific HLA alleles were associated with some 16,000 TCR beta sequences at a 0.05 false discovery rate. Altogether, 160 or so TCR beta chains were recorded as cytomegalovirus-associated.

While unrecorded immune exposures were likely, the donors were nominally healthy when sampled. Trimming removed 8 bases from V and 5 bases from J; junction bases left unmatched: 5. The CDR3 extends over 13 amino acids. Germline CDR1 SNHLY, CDR2 FYNNEI. This PCR relied on a set of 60 Vbeta primers and 13 Jbeta primers. The method was immunoSEQ multiplex PCR; TCRdb's version includes in-frame clones alone and lacks a portion of them. The sample lists 150,000 to 200,000 clones, approximately 79% occurring once. On this clone: Its antigen remains unknown.

This clonotype originated in a woman between 50 and 59 years old in good health and CMV-seropositive. This chain uses TRBV2 with TRBJ1-1; 10 bases match TRBD1. The material sequenced was PBMCs. CDR3 region: CASSDRGWTEAFF. CDR3 DNA: TGTGCCAGCTCGGACAGGGGGTGGACTGAAGCTTTCTTT.